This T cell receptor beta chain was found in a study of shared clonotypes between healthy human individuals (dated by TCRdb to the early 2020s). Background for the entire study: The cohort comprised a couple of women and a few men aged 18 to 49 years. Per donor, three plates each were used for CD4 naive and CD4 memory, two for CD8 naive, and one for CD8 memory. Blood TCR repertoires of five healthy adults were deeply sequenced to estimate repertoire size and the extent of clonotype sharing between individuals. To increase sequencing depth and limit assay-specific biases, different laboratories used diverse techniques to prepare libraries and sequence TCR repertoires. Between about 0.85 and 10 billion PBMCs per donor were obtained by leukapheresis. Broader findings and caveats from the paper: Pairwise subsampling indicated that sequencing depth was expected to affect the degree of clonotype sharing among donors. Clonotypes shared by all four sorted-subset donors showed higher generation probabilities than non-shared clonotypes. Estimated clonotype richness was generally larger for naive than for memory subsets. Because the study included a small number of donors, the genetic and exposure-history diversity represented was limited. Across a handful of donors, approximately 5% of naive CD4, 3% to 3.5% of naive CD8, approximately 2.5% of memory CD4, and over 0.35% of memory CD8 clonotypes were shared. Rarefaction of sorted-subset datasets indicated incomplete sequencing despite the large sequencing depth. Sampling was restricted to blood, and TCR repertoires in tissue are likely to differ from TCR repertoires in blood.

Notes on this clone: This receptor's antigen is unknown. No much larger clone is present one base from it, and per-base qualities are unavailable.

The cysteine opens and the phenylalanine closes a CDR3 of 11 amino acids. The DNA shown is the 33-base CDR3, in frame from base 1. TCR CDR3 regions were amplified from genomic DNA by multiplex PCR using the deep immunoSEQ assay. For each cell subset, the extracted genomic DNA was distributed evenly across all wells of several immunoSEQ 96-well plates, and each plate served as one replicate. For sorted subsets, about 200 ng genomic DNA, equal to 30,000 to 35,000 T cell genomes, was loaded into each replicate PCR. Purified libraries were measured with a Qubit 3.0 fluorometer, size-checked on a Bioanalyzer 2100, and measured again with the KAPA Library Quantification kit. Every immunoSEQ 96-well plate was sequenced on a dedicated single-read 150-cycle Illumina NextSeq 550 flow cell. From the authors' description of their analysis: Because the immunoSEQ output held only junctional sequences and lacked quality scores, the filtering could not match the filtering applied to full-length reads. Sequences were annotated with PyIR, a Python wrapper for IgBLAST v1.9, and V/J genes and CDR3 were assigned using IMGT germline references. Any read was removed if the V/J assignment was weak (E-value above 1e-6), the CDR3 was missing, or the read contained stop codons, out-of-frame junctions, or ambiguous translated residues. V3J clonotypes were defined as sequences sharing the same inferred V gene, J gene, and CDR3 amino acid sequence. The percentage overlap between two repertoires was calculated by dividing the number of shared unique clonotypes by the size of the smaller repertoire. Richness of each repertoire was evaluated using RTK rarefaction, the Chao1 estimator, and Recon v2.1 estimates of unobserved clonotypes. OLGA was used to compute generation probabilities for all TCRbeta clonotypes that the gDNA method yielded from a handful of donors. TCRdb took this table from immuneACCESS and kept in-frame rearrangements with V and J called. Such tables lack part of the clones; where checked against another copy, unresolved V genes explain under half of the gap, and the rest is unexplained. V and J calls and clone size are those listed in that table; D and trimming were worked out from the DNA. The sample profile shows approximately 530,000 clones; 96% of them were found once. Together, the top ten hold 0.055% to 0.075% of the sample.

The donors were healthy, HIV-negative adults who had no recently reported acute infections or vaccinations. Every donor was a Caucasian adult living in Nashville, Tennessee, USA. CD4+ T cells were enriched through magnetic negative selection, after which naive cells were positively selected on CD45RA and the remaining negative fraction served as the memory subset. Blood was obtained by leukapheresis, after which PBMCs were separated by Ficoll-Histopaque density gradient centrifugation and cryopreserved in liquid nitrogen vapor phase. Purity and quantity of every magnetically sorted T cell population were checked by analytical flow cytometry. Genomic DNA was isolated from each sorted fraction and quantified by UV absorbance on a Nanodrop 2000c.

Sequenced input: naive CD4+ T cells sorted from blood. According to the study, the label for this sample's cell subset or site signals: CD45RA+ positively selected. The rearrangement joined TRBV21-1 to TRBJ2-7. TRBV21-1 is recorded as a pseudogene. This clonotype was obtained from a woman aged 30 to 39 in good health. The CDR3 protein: CASSKAGEQYF. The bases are TGTGCCAGCAGCAAAGCGGGTGAGCAGTACTTC.